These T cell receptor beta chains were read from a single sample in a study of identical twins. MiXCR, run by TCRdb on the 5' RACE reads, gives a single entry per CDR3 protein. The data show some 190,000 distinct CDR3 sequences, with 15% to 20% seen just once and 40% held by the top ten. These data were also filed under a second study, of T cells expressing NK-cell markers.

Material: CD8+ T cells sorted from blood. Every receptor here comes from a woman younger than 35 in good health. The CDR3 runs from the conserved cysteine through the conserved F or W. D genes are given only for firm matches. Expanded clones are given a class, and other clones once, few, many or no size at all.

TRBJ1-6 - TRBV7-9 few TGTGCCAGCAGCCAATCCACAGGCTATAATTCACCCCTCCACTTT CASSQSTGYNSPLHF
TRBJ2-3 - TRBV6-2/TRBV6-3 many TGTGCCAGCAGTTTGGCCGAGACAGATACGCAGTATTTT CASSLAETDTQYF
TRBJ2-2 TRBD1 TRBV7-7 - TGTGCTAGCAGCTCCCGGGACAGGGCTCACACCGGGGAGCTGTTTTTT CASSSRDRAHTGELFF
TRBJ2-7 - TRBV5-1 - TGCGCCAGCAGAGGGGGGCTAGCGGTAGACTACGAGCAGTACTTC CASRGGLAVDYEQYF
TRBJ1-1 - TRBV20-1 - TGCAGTGCTAGCCTCCAGGCGGGGATGAACACTGAAGCTTTCTTT CSASLQAGMNTEAFF
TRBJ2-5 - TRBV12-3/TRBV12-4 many TGTGCCAGCAGTTTAGTAGCAGAGACCCAGTACTTC CASSLVAETQYF
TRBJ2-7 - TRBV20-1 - TGCAGTGCTGGCTTCCTGGGGGAGCAGTACTTC CSAGFLGEQYF
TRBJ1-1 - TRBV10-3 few TGTGCCATAAAACCGAATTACACTGAAGCTTTCTTT CAIKPNYTEAFF
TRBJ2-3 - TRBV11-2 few TGTGCCAGCAGCCCCGGGACGGTGGTCATGGATACGCAGTATTTT CASSPGTVVMDTQYF
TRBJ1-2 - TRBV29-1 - TGCAGCGTTGAAGATGAAGGGGACTATGGCTACACCTTC CSVEDEGDYGYTF
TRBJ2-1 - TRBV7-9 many TGTGCCAGCAGCTTAGAGGTTTATTATTACAATGAGCAGTTCTTC CASSLEVYYYNEQFF
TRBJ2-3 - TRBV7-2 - TGTGCCAGCAGCTTAAAACCGGGAAGTGGCACAGATACGCAGTATTTT CASSLKPGSGTDTQYF
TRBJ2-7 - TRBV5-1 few TGCGCCAGCAGCTTGCGGGGGGCTCTGGACGAGCAGTACTTC CASSLRGALDEQYF
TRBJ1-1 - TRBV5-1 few TGCGCCAGCAGCTCGGGTGTGAACACTGAAGCTTTCTTT CASSSGVNTEAFF
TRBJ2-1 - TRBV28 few TGTGCCAGCAGTCCGGGTCCTAGGGAGCAGTTCTTC CASSPGPREQFF
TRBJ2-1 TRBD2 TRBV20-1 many TGCAGTGCTAGAGACCCCGTTGGGGAGGGTTTCAATGAGCAGTTCTTC CSARDPVGEGFNEQFF
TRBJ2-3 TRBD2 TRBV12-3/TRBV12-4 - TGTACCTTCAGAATCAGGACTAGCGGGAGAGGCGCAGATACGCAGTATTTT CTFRIRTSGRGADTQYF
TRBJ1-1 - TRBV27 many TGTGCCAGCAGTTTTCGGGGAGTTAATGAAGCTTTCTTT CASSFRGVNEAFF
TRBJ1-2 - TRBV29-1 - TGCAGCGTTGAAGATTATGGCTACACCTTC CSVEDYGYTF
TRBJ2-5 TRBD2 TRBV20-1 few TGCAGTGCCCCCGGGGGGCTAGCGGGAGTTGGAGAGACCCAGTACTTC CSAPGGLAGVGETQYF
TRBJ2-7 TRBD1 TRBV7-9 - TGTGCCAGCACCGGGGACAGAGCCTACGAGCAGTACTTC CASTGDRAYEQYF
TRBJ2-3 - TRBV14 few TGTGCCAGCAGCCGCTTAGGAGGGGATACGCAGTATTTT CASSRLGGDTQYF
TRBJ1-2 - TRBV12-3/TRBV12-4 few TGTGCCAGCAGTTTTGTTAACTATGGCTACACCTTC CASSFVNYGYTF
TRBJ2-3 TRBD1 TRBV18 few TGTGCCAGCTCCCCCGGGACAGGGCTTGTCGACGATACGCAGTATTTT CASSPGTGLVDDTQYF
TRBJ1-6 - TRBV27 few TGTGCCAGCAGGCGGGTTGGGATTGGTGGTTCACCCCTCCACTTT CASRRVGIGGSPLHF
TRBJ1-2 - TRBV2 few TGTGCCAGCAGAGGAGGGGACGTGATTAACTATGGCTACACCTTC CASRGGDVINYGYTF
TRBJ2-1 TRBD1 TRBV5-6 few TGTGCCAGCAGCCCCCGTTGGACAGGGAACAATGAGCAGTTCTTC CASSPRWTGNNEQFF
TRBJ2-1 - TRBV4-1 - TGCGCCAGCAGCCAAGGTGGGCAGCCCAGCTCCTACAATGAGCAGTTCTTC CASSQGGQPSSYNEQFF
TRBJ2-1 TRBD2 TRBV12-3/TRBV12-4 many TGTGCCAGCAGCCTGACTAGCGGGGTGGGTAATGAGCAGTTCTTC CASSLTSGVGNEQFF
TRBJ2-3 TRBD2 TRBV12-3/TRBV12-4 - TGTGCCAGCAGTCCACTAGCGGGGGTCACAGATACGCAGTATTTT CASSPLAGVTDTQYF
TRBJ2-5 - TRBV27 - TGTGCCAGCAGAAGATCGGGTACCCAGTACTTC CASRRSGTQYF
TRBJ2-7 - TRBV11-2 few TGTGCCAGCAGCCCTCCCGCCAGGAGCTCCTACGAGCAGTACTTC CASSPPARSSYEQYF
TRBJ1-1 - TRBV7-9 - TGTGCCAGCAGCTCCCCTGGGGGGGTTTCTGAAGCTTTCTTT CASSSPGGVSEAFF
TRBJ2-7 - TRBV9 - TGTGCCAGCAGCGTTGGGACGGCTACCTACGAGCAGTACTTC CASSVGTATYEQYF
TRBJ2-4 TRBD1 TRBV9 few TGTGCCAGCAGCACCTCGGACAGGGTTGACATTCAGTACTTC CASSTSDRVDIQYF
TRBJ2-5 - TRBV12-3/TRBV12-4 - TGTGCCAGCACCCTTCGAGGGGGGCGTGAGACCCAGTACTTC CASTLRGGRETQYF
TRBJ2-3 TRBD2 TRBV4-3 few TGCGCCAGCAGCCAAAACATAGCGGGGAACACAGATACGCAGTATTTT CASSQNIAGNTDTQYF
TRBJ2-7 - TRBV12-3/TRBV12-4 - TGTGCCAGCAGCCCCGGCCGGTTCTACGAGCAGTACTTC CASSPGRFYEQYF
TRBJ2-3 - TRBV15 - TGTGCCACCAGCAGAAAAATTACCGGGGTTACTAGCACAGATACGCAGTATTTT CATSRKITGVTSTDTQYF
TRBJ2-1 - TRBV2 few TGTGCCAGCAGGCCTTACGACCCCCAGGGTGAGCAGTTCTTC CASRPYDPQGEQFF
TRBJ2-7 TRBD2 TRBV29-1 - TGCAGCGTTGTAGGGACTAGCGGGAACGAGCAGTACTTC CSVVGTSGNEQYF
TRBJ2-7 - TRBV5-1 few TGCGCCAGCAGCTTGGAACAGGCAAACTACGAGCAGTACTTC CASSLEQANYEQYF
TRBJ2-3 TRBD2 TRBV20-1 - TGCAGTGCTAGACCCCTAGCGGGGCAATACACAGATACGCAGTATTTT CSARPLAGQYTDTQYF
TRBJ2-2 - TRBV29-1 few TGCAGCTTCCGACAGGCGAACACCGGGGAGCTGTTTTTT CSFRQANTGELFF
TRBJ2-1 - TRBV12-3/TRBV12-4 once TGTGCCAGCTCCCCGCTAAGCGGCAATGAGCAGTTCTTC CASSPLSGNEQFF
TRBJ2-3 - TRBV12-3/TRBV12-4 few TGTGCCAGCAGTTTTACTGCAGGGGAGGGGGCAGATACGCAGTATTTT CASSFTAGEGADTQYF
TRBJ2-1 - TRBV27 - TGTGCCAGCAGTGGAGGACAGGGAGGGAATGAGCAGTTCTTC CASSGGQGGNEQFF
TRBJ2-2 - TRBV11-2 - TGTGCCAGCAGCCCACACATTCAGGGGAAAGTCGGGGAGCTGTTTTTT CASSPHIQGKVGELFF
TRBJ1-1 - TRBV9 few TGTGCCAGCAGCGCCTTGACTCGAAAGGGCACTGAAGCTTTCTTT CASSALTRKGTEAFF
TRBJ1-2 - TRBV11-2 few TGTGCCAGCAGCGACCTTAAGACAGCTTGGCCCGTCGGCGTTCCTGGCTACACCTTC CASSDLKTAWPVGVPGYTF
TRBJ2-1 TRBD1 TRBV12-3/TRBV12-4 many TGTGCCAGCAGCCCTCCCGGGACAGGGCTGGTCAATGAGCAGTTCTTC CASSPPGTGLVNEQFF
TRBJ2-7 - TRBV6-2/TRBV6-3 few TGTGCCAGCGCGCGCTCCTACGAGCAGTACTTC CASARSYEQYF
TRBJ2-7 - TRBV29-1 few TGCAGCGTTGTCACAGCTTACGAGCAGTACTTC CSVVTAYEQYF
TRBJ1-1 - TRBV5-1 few TGCGCCAGCAGCTTGAGTCTCAGGACAATCTTGGAAACTGAAGCTTTCTTT CASSLSLRTILETEAFF
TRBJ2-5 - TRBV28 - TGTGCCAGCAGTCCCCGGGGGTTAGAGACCCAGTACTTC CASSPRGLETQYF